This TCR beta chain stems from a study of T cell responses to AZD1222 COVID-19 vaccine. Profiling relied on immunoSEQ multiplex PCR, and the TCRdb table lists in-frame clones only, not all of them. Among over 85,000 clones, about 90% were seen once, and the ten largest hold under 3.5%. Germline values: CDR1 SGHKS, CDR2 YYEKEE (reference sequence). The V gene end was trimmed by 4 bases and the J gene end by 3 bases; junction bases not matched to a gene: 3. CDR3 size: 14 residues. This sequence originates from an adult in good health. This chain connects TRBV5-5 to TRBJ1-5; 8 bases match TRBD1. The specimen was peripheral blood, collected on day 0 of AZD1222 vaccination. The CDR3 sequence is CASSPTGVNQPQHF. The CDR3 DNA reads TGTGCCAGCAGCCCGACAGGGGTCAATCAGCCCCAGCATTTT.